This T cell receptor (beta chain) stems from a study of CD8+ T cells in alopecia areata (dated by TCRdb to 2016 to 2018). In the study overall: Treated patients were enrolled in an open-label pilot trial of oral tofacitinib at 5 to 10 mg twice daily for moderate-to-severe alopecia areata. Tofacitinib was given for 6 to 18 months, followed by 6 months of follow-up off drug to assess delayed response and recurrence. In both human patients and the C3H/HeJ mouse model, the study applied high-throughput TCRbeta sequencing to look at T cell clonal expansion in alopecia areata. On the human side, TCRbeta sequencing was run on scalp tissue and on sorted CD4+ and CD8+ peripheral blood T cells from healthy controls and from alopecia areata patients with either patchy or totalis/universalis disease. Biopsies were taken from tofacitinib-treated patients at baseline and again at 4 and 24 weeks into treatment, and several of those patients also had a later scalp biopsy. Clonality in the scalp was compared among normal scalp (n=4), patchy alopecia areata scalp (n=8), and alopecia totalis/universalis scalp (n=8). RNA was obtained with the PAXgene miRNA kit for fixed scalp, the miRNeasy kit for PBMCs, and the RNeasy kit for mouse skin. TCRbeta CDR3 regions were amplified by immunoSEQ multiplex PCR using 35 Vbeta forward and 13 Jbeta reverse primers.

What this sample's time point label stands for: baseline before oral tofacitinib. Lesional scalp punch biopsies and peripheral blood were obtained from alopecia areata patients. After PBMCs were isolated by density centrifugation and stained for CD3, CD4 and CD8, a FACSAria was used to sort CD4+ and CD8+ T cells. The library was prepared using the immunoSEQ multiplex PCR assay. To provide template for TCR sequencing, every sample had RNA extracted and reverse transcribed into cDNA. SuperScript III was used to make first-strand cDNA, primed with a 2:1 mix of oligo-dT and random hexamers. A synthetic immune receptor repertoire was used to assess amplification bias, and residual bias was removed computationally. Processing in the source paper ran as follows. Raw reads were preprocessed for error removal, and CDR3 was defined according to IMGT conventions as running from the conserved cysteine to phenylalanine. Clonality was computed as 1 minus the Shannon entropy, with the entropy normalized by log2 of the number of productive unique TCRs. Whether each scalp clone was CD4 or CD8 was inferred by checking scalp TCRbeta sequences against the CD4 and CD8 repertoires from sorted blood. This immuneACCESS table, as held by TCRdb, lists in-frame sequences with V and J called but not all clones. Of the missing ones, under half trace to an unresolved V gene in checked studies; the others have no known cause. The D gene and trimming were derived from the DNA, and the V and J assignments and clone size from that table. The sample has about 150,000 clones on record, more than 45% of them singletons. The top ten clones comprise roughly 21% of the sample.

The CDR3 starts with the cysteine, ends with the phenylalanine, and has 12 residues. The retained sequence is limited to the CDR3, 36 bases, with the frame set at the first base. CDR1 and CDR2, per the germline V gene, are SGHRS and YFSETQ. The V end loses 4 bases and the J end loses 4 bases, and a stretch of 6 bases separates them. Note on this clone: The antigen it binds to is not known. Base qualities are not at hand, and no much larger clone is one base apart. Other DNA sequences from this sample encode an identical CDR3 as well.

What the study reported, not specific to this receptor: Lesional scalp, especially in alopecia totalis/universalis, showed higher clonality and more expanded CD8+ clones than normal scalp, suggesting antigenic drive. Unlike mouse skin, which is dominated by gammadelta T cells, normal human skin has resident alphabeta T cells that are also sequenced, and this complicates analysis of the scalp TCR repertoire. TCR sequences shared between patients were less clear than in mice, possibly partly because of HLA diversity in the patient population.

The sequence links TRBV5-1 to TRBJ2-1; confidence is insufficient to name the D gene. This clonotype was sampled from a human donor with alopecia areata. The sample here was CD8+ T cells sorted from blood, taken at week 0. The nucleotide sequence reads TGCGCCAGCAGCCCCGGGTACAATGAGCAGTTCTTC. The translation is CASSPGYNEQFF.